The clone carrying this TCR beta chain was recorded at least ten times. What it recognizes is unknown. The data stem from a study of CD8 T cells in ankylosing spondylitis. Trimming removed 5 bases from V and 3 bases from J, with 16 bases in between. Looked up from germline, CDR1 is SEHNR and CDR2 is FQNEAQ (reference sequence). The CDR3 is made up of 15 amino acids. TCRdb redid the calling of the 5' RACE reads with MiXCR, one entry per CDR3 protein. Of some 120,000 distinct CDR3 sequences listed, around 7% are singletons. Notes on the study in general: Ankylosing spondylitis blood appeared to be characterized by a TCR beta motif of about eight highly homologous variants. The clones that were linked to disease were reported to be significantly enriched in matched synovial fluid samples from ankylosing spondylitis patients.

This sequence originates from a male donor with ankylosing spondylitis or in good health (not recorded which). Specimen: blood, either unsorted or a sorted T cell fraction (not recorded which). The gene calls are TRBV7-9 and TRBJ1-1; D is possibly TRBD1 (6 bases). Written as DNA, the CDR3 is TGTGCCAGCAGCGCATCGACAGGAGGGGACACTGAAGCTTTCTTT. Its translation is CASSASTGGDTEAFF.